This record concerns one T cell receptor beta chain sequence. How the authors handled the data: Reference gene primer amplification gave nucleated cell count estimates. Generated by immunoSEQ multiplex PCR, the TCRdb table keeps only in-frame clones and is missing some. The V and J calls and clone size come from that table; D and trimming were worked out from the DNA. The sample contains approximately 140,000 clones, roughly 84% of which appear only once. This sample stems from a study of blood T cell repertoires in COVID-19. Study at large: Both acute and convalescent COVID-19 samples were obtained from the United States, Italy and Spain.

The sequencing input was peripheral blood. This sequence was found in an older man with acute or convalescent COVID-19.

CDR3 in amino acids: CASSLGSPAAQYF. CDR3 coding DNA: TGTGCCAGCAGCTTGGGGTCCCCCGCGGCCCAGTACTTC. The rearrangement joins TRBV5-8 to TRBJ2-5; D is unclear. This CDR3 is 13 amino acids long. Per germline, CDR1 SGHTS and CDR2 YDEGEE. Trimming took 0 bases from V and 9 from J, leaving 12 bases between them.